This T cell receptor (beta chain) comes out of a study of radiotherapy plus CTLA-4 blockade in lung cancer. Here immunoSEQ multiplex PCR was the method, and the copy in TCRdb shows in-frame clones only, minus some. The table records around 50,000 clones, 65% to 90% of them present only once. Per the germline V gene, CDR1 is SGHTA and CDR2 is FQGTGA. The CDR3 has 15 amino acids. V lost 2 bases and J 1 base, leaving 11 bases between the germline ends. Of note for this clone: Other DNA sequences in the sample encode the same CDR3.

The source is a human donor with non-small cell lung cancer that progressed on radiotherapy plus ipilimumab. Some clones in this sample may be carry-over from other donors' samples. The chain combines TRBV7-3 with TRBJ1-1, with D possibly matching TRBD1 (5 bases). The specimen comprised peripheral blood, sampled from a patient treated with radiotherapy plus ipilimumab. This CDR3 is CASSLRGGANTEAFF. CDR3 nucleotides: TGTGCCAGCAGCTTACGGGGGGGAGCGAACACTGAAGCTTTCTTT.